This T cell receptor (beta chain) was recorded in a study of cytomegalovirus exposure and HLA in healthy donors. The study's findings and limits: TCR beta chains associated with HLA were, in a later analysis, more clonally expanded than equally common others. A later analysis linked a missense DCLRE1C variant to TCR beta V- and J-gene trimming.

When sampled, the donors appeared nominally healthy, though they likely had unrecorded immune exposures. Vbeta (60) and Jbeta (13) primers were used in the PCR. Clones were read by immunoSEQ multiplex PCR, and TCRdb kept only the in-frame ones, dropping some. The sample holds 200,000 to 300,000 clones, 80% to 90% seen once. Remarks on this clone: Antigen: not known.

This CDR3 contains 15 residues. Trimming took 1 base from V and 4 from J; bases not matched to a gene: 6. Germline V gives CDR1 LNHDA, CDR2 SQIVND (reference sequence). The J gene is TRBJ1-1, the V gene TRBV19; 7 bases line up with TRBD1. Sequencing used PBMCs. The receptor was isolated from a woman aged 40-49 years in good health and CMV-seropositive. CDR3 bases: TGTGCCAGTAGTATAGCAAGGGGGCAGGGCACTGAAGCTTTCTTT. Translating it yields CASSIARGQGTEAFF.